This T cell receptor (beta chain) was recorded in a study of pediatric ulcerative colitis (dated by TCRdb to between 2018 and 2020). About the investigation overall: Of the ulcerative colitis patients, about 7 had pancolitis and two had left-sided colitis, and histology in every patient was consistent with ulcerative colitis. By Pediatric Ulcerative Colitis Activity Index, a couple of patients had mild disease, several had moderate disease and three had acute severe colitis. Nine newly diagnosed, treatment-naive pediatric ulcerative colitis patients and a few non-IBD control children each provided paired blood and rectal samples. Beyond this particular receptor, the publication reports: Because repertoires came from total lymphocyte DNA, patterns in rare subsets such as regulatory T cells may not be reflected. Features of the rectal repertoire distinguished controls, mild-moderate colitis patients and acute severe colitis patients, and in acute severe colitis rectal diversity was lower because of clonal expansions. Two rectal CDR3 clonotypes were present in all ulcerative colitis patients and in none of the controls. Compared with controls, ulcerative colitis patients showed significantly higher autologous blood-rectal clonal overlap, a finding that suggests increased T cell trafficking to inflamed tissue. For technical reasons, blood samples from a couple of patients gave substantially fewer templates, and these samples were excluded from the blood-rectal overlap analysis. The healthy control group was small, with only a handful of individuals.

Concerning this clone: The target of this receptor is not known. No base quality values were provided; no much bigger clone lies one nucleotide off.

The CDR3 goes from the cysteine to the phenylalanine over 16 residues. Only the CDR3 portion is preserved as DNA: 48 bases, with reading frame beginning at the first base. CDR1 and CDR2 (MGHRA, YSYEKL) derive from the germline V gene. The V end gives up 1 base and the J end 4 bases, leaving 10 bases in the junction not matched to a gene. No immunosuppressive medication had been given to the ulcerative colitis patients before the diagnostic colonoscopy. Blood was sampled at the same time as the colonoscopy. The Wizard kit (Promega) was used to extract genomic DNA from the blood and intestinal samples. Rearranged CDR3 beta regions were amplified from genomic DNA with multiplex V and J primers using the immunoSEQ TRB Survey service. To keep sequencing depth equal across samples, survey-level depth of up to 500,000 reads per sample was applied. The libraries were purified and pooled, then sequenced using Illumina technology. Under the source paper's analysis protocol: immunoSEQ online tools were used for productive clonality, sample overlap, pairwise scatters, CDR3 beta length, V/D/J gene usage and productiveness. Alongside Shannon and Simpson indices, calculated diversity was computed as the number of unique rearrangements divided by total templates, multiplied by 100. Principal component analysis was performed on Z-score normalized data with the R prcomp function and the ggbiplot package. Blood-rectal clonal overlap within each subject was quantified with Morisita's index. Entries here come from immuneACCESS through TCRdb and include only in-frame sequences with V and J called. Some clones fail to appear in such tables; in the studies checked, an unresolved V gene covers under half of the shortfall, and the cause of the remainder is unknown. The DNA gave D and trimming, while V, J and clone size come from that table. Present in this sample are around 65,000 clones, 77% of which were seen just once. The ten top clones hold 5% to 5.5% of the sample.

The V gene is TRBV4-1 and the J gene is TRBJ2-7; 7 nucleotides in the junction match TRBD2. The sequence was collected from a boy aged 5-17 years with moderate ulcerative colitis. The sequencing input was blood. The DNA sequence follows: TGCGCCAGCAGCCAAGGACTAGCCAAAGCCGATTACGAGCAGTACTTC. This yields the protein CASSQGLAKADYEQYF.